These T cell receptor beta chains were read from a single sample in a study of blood T cell repertoires in COVID-19. This table comes from immunoSEQ multiplex PCR, and its TCRdb copy is limited to in-frame clones, with some not included. Found here are approximately 400,000 clones, 80% to 90% of them singletons; the top ten hold approximately 1.2%. The sample comprised PBMCs or T cells enriched from blood (not recorded which). These TCRs come from a man in his thirties or forties who had recovered from COVID-19. Both conserved end residues are part of each CDR3. The order of the fields is D gene, J gene, clone size, V gene, CDR3 protein, CDR3 DNA. A D gene is named only where the DNA matches it firmly. The size of a clone is reported for some rows only, either as once, few or many, or as a class for expanded clones.

D: -; J: TRBJ1-2; size: -; V: TRBV19; CDR3: CASSGRQANYGYTF; DNA: TGTGCCAGTAGTGGGCGACAGGCGAACTATGGCTACACCTTC
D: TRBD1; J: TRBJ2-7; size: once; V: TRBV9; CDR3: CASSVAQGQGIIEQYF; DNA: TGTGCCAGCAGCGTAGCTCAAGGACAGGGGATAATCGAGCAGTACTTC
D: -; J: TRBJ1-5; size: few; V: TRBV11-2; CDR3: CASSLRPAGPNQPQHF; DNA: TGTGCCAGCAGCCTTCGACCAGCTGGGCCTAATCAGCCCCAGCATTTT
D: -; J: TRBJ2-1; size: -; V: TRBV7-6; CDR3: CASPGYEQFF; DNA: TGTGCCAGCCCGGGATATGAGCAGTTCTTC
D: -; J: TRBJ1-3; size: -; V: TRBV7-2; CDR3: CASSLVAGAGNTIYF; DNA: TGTGCCAGCAGCTTAGTGGCGGGCGCTGGAAACACCATATATTTT
D: TRBD2; J: TRBJ2-5; size: -; V: TRBV5-4; CDR3: CASSLVGLAQETQYF; DNA: TGTGCCAGCAGCTTGGTGGGACTAGCCCAAGAGACCCAGTACTTC
D: -; J: TRBJ1-2; size: few; V: TRBV6-5; CDR3: CASLGGDYGYTF; DNA: TGTGCCAGCCTCGGGGGGGACTATGGCTACACCTTC
D: -; J: TRBJ2-2; size: -; V: TRBV7-2; CDR3: CASSFRTSYTGELFF; DNA: TGTGCCAGCAGCTTCCGGACAAGTTACACCGGGGAGCTGTTTTTT
D: TRBD2; J: TRBJ2-1; size: -; V: TRBV11-2; CDR3: CASSLVSSGGPYNEQFF; DNA: TGTGCCAGCAGCTTAGTTAGTAGCGGGGGGCCCTACAATGAGCAGTTCTTC
D: TRBD2; J: TRBJ2-7; size: -; V: TRBV5-6; CDR3: CASSLFPGLAGYQYF; DNA: TGTGCCAGCAGTTTATTCCCGGGACTAGCGGGGTATCAGTACTTC
D: -; J: TRBJ2-3; size: -; V: TRBV21-1; CDR3: CARRKNWASSTTDTQYF; DNA: TGTGCCAGAAGAAAAAACTGGGCTTCCTCCACGACAGATACGCAGTATTTT
D: TRBD1; J: TRBJ1-4; size: -; V: TRBV27; CDR3: CASSPGQGAVGGKLFF; DNA: TGTGCCAGCAGTCCGGGACAGGGGGCTGTGGGGGGAAAACTGTTTTTT
D: -; J: TRBJ2-1; size: -; V: TRBV7-6; CDR3: CASSFSENNEQFF; DNA: TGTGCCAGCAGCTTCTCGGAGAACAATGAGCAGTTCTTC
D: TRBD1; J: TRBJ1-1; size: -; V: TRBV6-5; CDR3: CASRRTGNTEAFF; DNA: TGTGCCAGCAGACGGACAGGGAACACTGAAGCTTTCTTT
D: -; J: TRBJ2-2; size: -; V: TRBV7-7; CDR3: CASSFSGASSGELFF; DNA: TGTGCCAGCAGCTTTTCAGGGGCTTCTAGCGGGGAGCTGTTTTTT
D: -; J: TRBJ1-1; size: -; V: TRBV5-4; CDR3: CASSLSDSEAFF; DNA: TGTGCCAGCAGCTTGTCGGACAGTGAAGCTTTCTTT
D: TRBD2; J: TRBJ2-3; size: -; V: TRBV11-2; CDR3: CASSFLAGADTDTQYF; DNA: TGTGCCAGCAGCTTCCTAGCGGGGGCCGACACAGATACGCAGTATTTT
D: -; J: TRBJ2-5; size: -; V: TRBV11-2; CDR3: CASSFDRLELETQYF; DNA: TGTGCCAGCAGCTTTGACAGGTTGGAGCTAGAGACCCAGTACTTC
D: -; J: TRBJ1-4; size: once; V: TRBV2; CDR3: CASKNGGAGKLFF; DNA: TGTGCCAGCAAGAACGGCGGGGCGGGGAAACTGTTTTTT
D: -; J: TRBJ2-5; size: -; V: TRBV25-1; CDR3: CASSEGGRNQETQYF; DNA: TGTGCCAGCAGTGAGGGTGGCAGGAACCAAGAGACCCAGTACTTC
D: -; J: TRBJ2-7; size: -; V: TRBV30; CDR3: CAWSITYEQYF; DNA: TGTGCCTGGAGTATTACCTACGAGCAGTACTTC
D: TRBD1; J: TRBJ1-1; size: -; V: TRBV6-5; CDR3: CASRIRQGRNTEAFF; DNA: TGTGCCAGCAGAATCCGACAGGGGAGGAACACTGAAGCTTTCTTT
D: TRBD1; J: TRBJ1-1; size: -; V: TRBV6-1; CDR3: CASSEEGDSDLNTEAFF; DNA: TGTGCCAGCAGTGAGGAAGGGGACAGCGACCTGAACACTGAAGCTTTCTTT
D: -; J: TRBJ1-1; size: -; V: TRBV29-1; CDR3: CSVEAGGTEAFF; DNA: TGCAGCGTTGAAGCAGGTGGGACTGAAGCTTTCTTT
D: -; J: TRBJ1-5; size: few; V: TRBV13; CDR3: CASSLGRDQPQHF; DNA: TGTGCCAGCAGCTTAGGCCGGGATCAGCCCCAGCATTTT
D: -; J: TRBJ1-5; size: -; V: TRBV15; CDR3: CATSLEGYSNQPQHF; DNA: TGTGCCACCTCCTTGGAGGGTTATAGCAATCAGCCCCAGCATTTT
D: TRBD2; J: TRBJ2-1; size: -; V: TRBV12-5; CDR3: CASGSGGGYNEQFF; DNA: TGTGCTAGTGGGAGCGGGGGGGGCTACAATGAGCAGTTCTTC
D: TRBD2; J: TRBJ2-3; size: -; V: TRBV2; CDR3: CASILTSGTDTQYF; DNA: TGTGCCAGCATCCTGACTAGCGGCACAGATACGCAGTATTTT
D: -; J: TRBJ2-2; size: -; V: TRBV5-1; CDR3: CASSPGGPGELFF; DNA: TGCGCCAGCAGCCCGGGGGGCCCCGGGGAGCTGTTTTTT
D: TRBD1; J: TRBJ1-1; size: -; V: TRBV12-3/TRBV12-4; CDR3: CASRQTGGPEAFF; DNA: TGTGCCAGCAGACAGACAGGGGGCCCTGAAGCTTTCTTT
D: -; J: TRBJ2-7; size: -; V: TRBV19; CDR3: CASSMGGQYEQYF; DNA: TGTGCCAGTAGTATGGGCGGACAGTACGAGCAGTACTTC
D: -; J: TRBJ1-5; size: -; V: TRBV7-9; CDR3: CASREEVGRQPQHF; DNA: TGTGCCAGCAGGGAGGAGGTCGGGCGGCAGCCCCAGCATTTT
D: -; J: TRBJ1-2; size: -; V: TRBV4-1; CDR3: CASSQLTGYGYTF; DNA: TGCGCCAGCAGCCAACTTACAGGGTATGGCTACACCTTC
D: TRBD1; J: TRBJ2-3; size: -; V: TRBV27; CDR3: CASSVTGFEPDTQYF; DNA: TGTGCCAGCAGCGTGACAGGGTTTGAACCAGATACGCAGTATTTT
D: -; J: TRBJ1-3; size: -; V: TRBV4-3; CDR3: CASSQSRGGYSGNTIYF; DNA: TGCGCCAGCAGCCAAAGCCGTGGGGGGTACTCTGGAAACACCATATATTTT
D: TRBD1; J: TRBJ2-6; size: -; V: TRBV6-5; CDR3: CASSQTGVGANVLTF; DNA: TGTGCCAGCAGTCAGACAGGGGTTGGGGCCAACGTCCTGACTTTC
D: TRBD1; J: TRBJ2-7; size: -; V: TRBV30; CDR3: CAWSVQGGWAREQYF; DNA: TGTGCCTGGAGTGTACAGGGGGGATGGGCTCGCGAGCAGTACTTC
D: -; J: TRBJ1-5; size: few; V: TRBV2; CDR3: CASRAGNSNQPQHF; DNA: TGTGCCAGCAGGGCAGGAAATAGCAATCAGCCCCAGCATTTT
D: -; J: TRBJ2-7; size: -; V: TRBV7-8; CDR3: CASSSAESYEQYF; DNA: TGTGCCAGCAGCTCCGCGGAATCCTACGAGCAGTACTTC
D: TRBD1; J: TRBJ1-5; size: -; V: TRBV19; CDR3: CASRPATGGVHQPQHF; DNA: TGTGCCAGTAGACCTGCTACAGGGGGCGTCCATCAGCCCCAGCATTTT
D: -; J: TRBJ1-4; size: -; V: TRBV3-1/TRBV3-2; CDR3: CASSQDRGGLGYEKLFF; DNA: TGTGCCAGCAGCCAAGATCGAGGAGGGCTTGGGTATGAAAAACTGTTTTTT
D: -; J: TRBJ2-5; size: -; V: TRBV5-1; CDR3: CASSLVQGRRETQYF; DNA: TGCGCCAGCAGCTTGGTACAGGGGAGGCGGGAGACCCAGTACTTC